The rows below give T cell receptor beta chains drawn from one sample of a study of T cell repertoires in cytomegalovirus infection. TCRdb re-called the reads through MiXCR, storing one row per CDR3 protein. Of about 920,000 distinct CDR3 sequences listed, 30% to 40% are singletons. Which antigens these TCRs recognize remains unknown. The sample was cultured CD8+ T cells from PBMCs, taken from culture after CMV antigen stimulation. The receptors originated from a human donor in good health (CMV status not recorded). Some clones in this sample may be carry-over from other donors' samples. Each CDR3 is given with its conserved first and last residue. The order of the fields is D gene, V gene, J gene, CDR3 protein. The D gene is left open where the match is weak.

d_gene: -
v_gene: TRBV14
j_gene: TRBJ2-7
CDR3aa: CASSHGTLRSSYEQYF

d_gene: -
v_gene: TRBV27
j_gene: TRBJ2-1
CDR3aa: CASSFGGVNEQFF

d_gene: -
v_gene: TRBV7-6
j_gene: TRBJ2-1
CDR3aa: CANSLDRQSYNEQFF

d_gene: -
v_gene: TRBV7-9
j_gene: TRBJ2-2
CDR3aa: CASSSPGTANTRELFF

d_gene: -
v_gene: TRBV5-4
j_gene: TRBJ2-5
CDR3aa: CASSWTLGRGETQYF

d_gene: -
v_gene: TRBV7-3
j_gene: TRBJ1-1
CDR3aa: CASSKLDRATEAFF

d_gene: TRBD2
v_gene: TRBV20-1
j_gene: TRBJ2-1
CDR3aa: CSASGGVYNEQFF

d_gene: -
v_gene: TRBV18
j_gene: TRBJ2-1
CDR3aa: CASSGRFSRSYNEQFF

d_gene: -
v_gene: TRBV7-8
j_gene: TRBJ2-1
CDR3aa: CASSLAGKTSAYNEQFF

d_gene: TRBD1
v_gene: TRBV7-9
j_gene: TRBJ2-1
CDR3aa: CASGGRGRNEQFF

d_gene: -
v_gene: TRBV12-3/TRBV12-4
j_gene: TRBJ2-7
CDR3aa: CASRGRGSGEQYF

d_gene: TRBD2
v_gene: TRBV7-2
j_gene: TRBJ2-3
CDR3aa: CASSFGTSADTQYF

d_gene: -
v_gene: TRBV10-3
j_gene: TRBJ2-2
CDR3aa: CATAFGGELFF

d_gene: -
v_gene: TRBV12-5
j_gene: TRBJ1-1
CDR3aa: CASGLIDRPQIEAFF

d_gene: TRBD2
v_gene: TRBV20-1
j_gene: TRBJ2-1
CDR3aa: CSARYLAGGLLYNEQFF

d_gene: -
v_gene: TRBV11-3
j_gene: TRBJ2-1
CDR3aa: CASSPSGLGGEQFF

d_gene: -
v_gene: TRBV9
j_gene: TRBJ1-5
CDR3aa: CASSVVQPQHF

d_gene: -
v_gene: TRBV4-1
j_gene: TRBJ1-1
CDR3aa: CASSQVGPDTEAFF

d_gene: -
v_gene: TRBV2
j_gene: TRBJ1-1
CDR3aa: CASSESPGENTEAFF

d_gene: -
v_gene: TRBV27
j_gene: TRBJ1-2
CDR3aa: CASRMKWDLNTYGYTF

d_gene: -
v_gene: TRBV14
j_gene: TRBJ2-7
CDR3aa: CASSQKPGPTYEQYF

d_gene: -
v_gene: TRBV20-1
j_gene: TRBJ2-1
CDR3aa: CSARSRPYNEQFF

d_gene: -
v_gene: TRBV7-9
j_gene: TRBJ2-3
CDR3aa: CASSLGGVEYF

d_gene: -
v_gene: TRBV7-9
j_gene: TRBJ2-5
CDR3aa: CASSGRLARWETQYF

d_gene: TRBD2
v_gene: TRBV10-3
j_gene: TRBJ2-1
CDR3aa: CAIRVLAGVGNEQFF

d_gene: TRBD2
v_gene: TRBV5-4
j_gene: TRBJ2-3
CDR3aa: CASSFGTSGVADTQYF

d_gene: -
v_gene: TRBV2
j_gene: TRBJ1-2
CDR3aa: CASLQRWADYGYTF

d_gene: -
v_gene: TRBV2
j_gene: TRBJ2-1
CDR3aa: CANIGRRNEQFF

d_gene: -
v_gene: TRBV6-6
j_gene: TRBJ1-1
CDR3aa: CASSWDNTLGNTEAFF

d_gene: -
v_gene: TRBV7-2
j_gene: TRBJ1-4
CDR3aa: CASSLDGVEKLFF

d_gene: TRBD1
v_gene: TRBV15
j_gene: TRBJ1-2
CDR3aa: CATSSTGDISGYTF

d_gene: -
v_gene: TRBV7-8
j_gene: TRBJ2-3
CDR3aa: CASSLGDSEGTDTQYF